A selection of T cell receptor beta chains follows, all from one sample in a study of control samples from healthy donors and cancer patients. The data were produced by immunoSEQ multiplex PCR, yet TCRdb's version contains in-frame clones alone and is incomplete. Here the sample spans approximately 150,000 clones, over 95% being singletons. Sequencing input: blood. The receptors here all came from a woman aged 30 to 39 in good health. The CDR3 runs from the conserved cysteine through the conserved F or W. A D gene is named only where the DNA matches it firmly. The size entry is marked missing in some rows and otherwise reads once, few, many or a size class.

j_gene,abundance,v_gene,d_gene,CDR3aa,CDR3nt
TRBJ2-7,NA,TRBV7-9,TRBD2,CASSRGRGVDEQYF,TGTGCCAGCAGCAGGGGCCGGGGGGTTGACGAGCAGTACTTC
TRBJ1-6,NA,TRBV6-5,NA,CASSYSGSPLHF,TGTGCCAGCAGTTACTCAGGGTCACCCCTCCACTTT
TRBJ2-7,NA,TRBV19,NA,CASSYSTGGEQYF,TGTGCCAGTAGTTATTCCACTGGGGGCGAGCAGTACTTC
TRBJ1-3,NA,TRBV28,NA,CASSLGYGNTIYF,TGTGCCAGCAGTTTAGGATACGGAAACACCATATATTTT
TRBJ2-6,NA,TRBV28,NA,CASTGANVLTF,TGTGCCAGCACAGGGGCCAACGTCCTGACTTTC
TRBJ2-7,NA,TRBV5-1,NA,CASSLRDPYEQYF,TGCGCCAGCAGTCTCAGGGACCCCTACGAGCAGTACTTC
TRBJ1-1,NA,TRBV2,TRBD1,CASRVLDREWAEAFF,TGTGCCAGCAGGGTTCTGGACAGGGAATGGGCTGAAGCTTTCTTT
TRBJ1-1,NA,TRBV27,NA,CASRRGYTEAFF,TGTGCCAGCAGAAGGGGTTACACTGAAGCTTTCTTT
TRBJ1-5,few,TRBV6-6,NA,CASSYFGGRQPQHF,TGTGCCAGCAGTTACTTCGGGGGCCGTCAGCCCCAGCATTTT
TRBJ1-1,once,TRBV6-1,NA,CASSEESNEGEAFF,TGTGCCAGCAGTGAAGAATCGAATGAAGGTGAAGCTTTCTTT
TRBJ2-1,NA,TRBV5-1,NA,CASKGTFSYNEQFF,TGCGCCAGCAAGGGGACCTTCTCCTACAATGAGCAGTTCTTC
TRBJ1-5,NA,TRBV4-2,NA,CASSQPTGPNQPQHF,TGTGCCAGCAGCCAGCCCACAGGGCCGAATCAGCCCCAGCATTTT
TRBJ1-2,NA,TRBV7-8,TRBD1,CASSLLATGTGLWNGYTF,TGTGCCAGCAGCTTATTGGCTACCGGGACAGGGTTATGGAATGGCTACACCTTC
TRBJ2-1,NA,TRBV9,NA,CASSVLGGTNEQFF,TGTGCCAGCAGCGTACTTGGCGGCACCAATGAGCAGTTCTTC
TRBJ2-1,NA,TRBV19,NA,CASSIGRGGLAQFF,TGTGCCAGTAGTATAGGACGTGGGGGGCTTGCGCAGTTCTTC
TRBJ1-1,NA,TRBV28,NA,CASSRGPTEAFF,TGTGCCAGCAGTCGCGGACCCACTGAAGCTTTCTTT
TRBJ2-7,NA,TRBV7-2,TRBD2,CASSFQGLAGDLSYEQYF,TGTGCCAGCAGCTTTCAGGGACTAGCGGGAGACCTCTCCTACGAGCAGTACTTC
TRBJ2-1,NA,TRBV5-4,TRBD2,CASSPGGGRRTYNEQFF,TGTGCCAGCAGCCCGGGCGGCGGGAGGAGAACATACAATGAGCAGTTCTTC
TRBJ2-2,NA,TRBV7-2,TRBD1,CASRRTGAAPGELFF,TGTGCCAGCAGGAGAACAGGGGCCGCACCCGGGGAGCTGTTTTTT
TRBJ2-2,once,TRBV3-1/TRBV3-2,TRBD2,CASSRGLAGAFTGELFF,TGTGCCAGCAGCCGGGGGCTAGCGGGGGCGTTCACCGGGGAGCTGTTTTTT
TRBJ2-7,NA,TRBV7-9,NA,CASSLSPYEQYF,TGTGCCAGCAGCTTATCGCCCTACGAGCAGTACTTC
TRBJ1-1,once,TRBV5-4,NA,CASSRKTRRDTEAFF,TGTGCCAGCAGCCGCAAAACCCGGAGGGACACTGAAGCTTTCTTT
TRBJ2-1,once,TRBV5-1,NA,CASSPEGSYNEQFF,TGCGCCAGCAGCCCTGAGGGCTCCTACAATGAGCAGTTCTTC
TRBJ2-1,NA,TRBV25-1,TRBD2,CASSARLAGGVNEQFF,TGTGCCAGCAGTGCCCGACTAGCGGGGGGTGTGAATGAGCAGTTCTTC
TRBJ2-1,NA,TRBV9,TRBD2,CASSVRTGRDEQFF,TGTGCCAGCAGCGTACGGACCGGGAGGGATGAGCAGTTCTTC
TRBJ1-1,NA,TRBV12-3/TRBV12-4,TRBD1,CASSTTGVTEAFF,TGTGCCAGCAGTACGACAGGGGTTACTGAAGCTTTCTTT
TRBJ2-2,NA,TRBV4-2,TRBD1,CASQTLVTGGPGELFF,TGTGCCAGCCAAACGCTAGTGACAGGGGGCCCCGGGGAGCTGTTTTTT
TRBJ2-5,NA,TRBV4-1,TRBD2,CASSQIPRTSGGAIKETQYF,TGCGCCAGCAGCCAAATACCACGGACTAGCGGGGGGGCGATTAAAGAGACCCAGTACTTC